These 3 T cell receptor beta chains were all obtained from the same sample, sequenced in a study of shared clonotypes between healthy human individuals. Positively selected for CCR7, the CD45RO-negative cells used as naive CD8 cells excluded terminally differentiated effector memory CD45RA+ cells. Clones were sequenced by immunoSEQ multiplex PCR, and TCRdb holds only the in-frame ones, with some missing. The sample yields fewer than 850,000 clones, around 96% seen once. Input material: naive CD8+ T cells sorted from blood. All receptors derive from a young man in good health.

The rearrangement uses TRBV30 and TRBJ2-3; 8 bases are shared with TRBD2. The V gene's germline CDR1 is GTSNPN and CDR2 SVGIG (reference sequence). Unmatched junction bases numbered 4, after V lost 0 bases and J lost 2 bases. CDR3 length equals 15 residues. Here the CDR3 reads CAWSVTSAVTDTQYF. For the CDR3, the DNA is TGTGCCTGGAGTGTGACTAGCGCTGTCACAGATACGCAGTATTTT.

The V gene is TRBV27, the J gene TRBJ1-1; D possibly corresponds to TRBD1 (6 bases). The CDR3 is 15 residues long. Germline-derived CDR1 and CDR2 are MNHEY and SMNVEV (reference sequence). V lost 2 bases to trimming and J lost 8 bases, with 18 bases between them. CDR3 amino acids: CASSLLAGRGTEAFF. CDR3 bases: TGTGCCAGCAGTTTACTAGCTGGCAGGGGAACAGAAGCTTTCTTT.

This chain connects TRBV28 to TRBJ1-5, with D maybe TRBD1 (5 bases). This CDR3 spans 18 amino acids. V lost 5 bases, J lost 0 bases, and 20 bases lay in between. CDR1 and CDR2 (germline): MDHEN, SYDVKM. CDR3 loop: CASSPNSGAGYSNQPQHF. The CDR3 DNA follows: TGTGCCAGCAGTCCCAACAGCGGGGCCGGGTATAGCAATCAGCCCCAGCATTTT.